The sequence of this T cell receptor beta chain was determined in a study of blood T cell repertoires in COVID-19. Study-wide background: The analysed material was cDNA or gDNA that came from T cells, B-cell-depleted T cells, or PBMCs.

Study members were between about 18 and 95 years old and lived in approximately 25 US regions. Original processing notes: Counts of nucleated cells, estimated from reference gene primer amplification, were obtained. Profiled with immunoSEQ multiplex PCR; TCRdb holds only in-frame clones, not every one. V and J calls and clone size come straight from that table; D and trimming were deduced from the DNA. This table holds about 250,000 clones, around nine tenths found once. Germline CDR1 is PRHDT and CDR2 is FYEKMQ (reference sequence). This CDR3 contains 17 residues. The germline V and J ends were trimmed by 7 bases and 5 bases, with 24 bases remaining between them.

Sample: PBMCs or T cells enriched from blood (not recorded which). The clonotype originates from a woman under 30 who had recovered from COVID-19. The gene calls are TRBV13 and TRBJ1-3, with a possible D match to TRBD1 (5 bases). CDR3 sequence: CASIKSGTGDFRNTIYF. The CDR3 DNA reads as TGTGCCAGCATCAAATCTGGTACGGGGGACTTCAGAAACACCATATATTTT. The full variable domain, its missing parts supplied by reference TRBV13 and TRBJ1-3, is AAGVIQSPRHLIKEKRETATLKCYPIPRHDTVYWYQQGPGQDPQFLISFYEKMQSDKGSIPDRFSAQQFSDYHSELNMSSLELGDSALYFCASIKSGTGDFRNTIYFGEGSWLTVV.